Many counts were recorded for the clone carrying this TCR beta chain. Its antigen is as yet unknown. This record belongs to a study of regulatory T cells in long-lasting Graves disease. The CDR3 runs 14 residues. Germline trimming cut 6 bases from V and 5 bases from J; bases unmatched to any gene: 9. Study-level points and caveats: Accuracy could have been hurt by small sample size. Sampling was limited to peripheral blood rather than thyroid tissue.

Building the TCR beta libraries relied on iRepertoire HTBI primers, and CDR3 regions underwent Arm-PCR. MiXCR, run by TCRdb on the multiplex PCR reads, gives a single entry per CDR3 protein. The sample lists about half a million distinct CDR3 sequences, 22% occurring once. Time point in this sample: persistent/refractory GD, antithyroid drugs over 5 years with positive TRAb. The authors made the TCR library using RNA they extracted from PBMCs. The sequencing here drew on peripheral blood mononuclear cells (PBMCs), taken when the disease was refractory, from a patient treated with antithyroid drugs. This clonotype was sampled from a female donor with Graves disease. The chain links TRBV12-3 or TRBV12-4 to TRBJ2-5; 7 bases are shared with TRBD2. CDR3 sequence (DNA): TGTGCCAGCAGCCGGGGAGGGTCGCGCGAGACCCAGTACTTC. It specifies CASSRGGSRETQYF.